Listed below are T cell receptor beta chains from one sample, sequenced in a study of T cells in Graves' hyperthyroidism and ophthalmopathy. TCRdb fed the multiplex PCR reads into MiXCR, producing one record per CDR3 protein. This sample has under 300,000 distinct CDR3 sequences; around 15% occur once, and the top ten carry 7% to 9%. Sequenced input: blood. The receptors come from a woman aged 40 to 49 with Graves' hyperthyroidism. CDR3s include the opening cysteine and the closing phenylalanine or tryptophan. A D gene is named only where the DNA matches it firmly. Size tells how often a clone was seen (once, few, many) or the class of an expanded clone, and some rows leave it out.

TGTGCCAGCTTCCGGGACAGGGGCGAGCAGTACTTC	CASFRDRGEQYF	12	many	TRBV18	TRBJ2-7	TRBD1
TGTGCCAGCAGCCTCCGGGAGACAGATACGCAGTATTTT	CASSLRETDTQYF	13	NA	TRBV12-3/TRBV12-4	TRBJ2-3	NA
TGTGCCAGCAGGGACTTTGAAGCTTTCTTT	CASRDFEAFF	10	many	TRBV6-1	TRBJ1-1	NA
TGCAGTGCACTGAGCTCCTACGAGCAGTACTTC	CSALSSYEQYF	11	many	TRBV20-1	TRBJ2-7	NA
TGTGCCAGCAGCCATTACAGGGCATGGGAGGTCACTGAAGCTTTCTTT	CASSHYRAWEVTEAFF	16	many	TRBV11-3	TRBJ1-1	NA
TGTGCCAGCAGCTCCCGGGAGCGGGAGGGCCCCGGGGAGCTGTTTTTT	CASSSREREGPGELFF	16	NA	TRBV13	TRBJ2-2	TRBD2
TGTGCCATCAGTGAAGCGGGAGGCCTCACCGGGGAGCTGTTTTTT	CAISEAGGLTGELFF	15	NA	TRBV10-3	TRBJ2-2	TRBD2
TGCAGCGTAGCCGAGGGTAGCGGGAGTGTCGCAGATACGCAGTATTTT	CSVAEGSGSVADTQYF	16	many	TRBV29-1	TRBJ2-3	TRBD2
TGTGCCAGCAGCGTAGATAGCGGGAGGGCCCAGTTCTTC	CASSVDSGRAQFF	13	NA	TRBV9	TRBJ2-1	TRBD2
TGTGCCCAGCGGGGCAGGCCTAATCAGCCCCAGCATTTT	CAQRGRPNQPQHF	13	many	TRBV6-9	TRBJ1-5	NA
TGTGCCAGCAGTCAGAACTCCGGGACAGCCGAGCAGTACTTC	CASSQNSGTAEQYF	14	NA	TRBV2	TRBJ2-7	TRBD1
TGTGCCAGCAGCTTAGCGGTTACTAGCGGACTCTACGAGCAGTACTTC	CASSLAVTSGLYEQYF	16	many	TRBV7-2	TRBJ2-7	TRBD2
TGTGCCATCAGTTCCGGGACAGAGGTTAATCAGCCCCAGCATTTT	CAISSGTEVNQPQHF	15	NA	TRBV10-3	TRBJ1-5	TRBD1
TGTGCCAGCAGTGCACAGGGAGTCTATGGCTACACCTTC	CASSAQGVYGYTF	13	many	TRBV6-1	TRBJ1-2	NA
TGTGCCAGCATGGCACCGAACACCGGGGAGCTGTTTTTT	CASMAPNTGELFF	13	NA	TRBV27	TRBJ2-2	NA
TGTGCCAGCAGCCCCGGACTCCCCGGGACCGGGGAGCTGTTTTTT	CASSPGLPGTGELFF	15	few	TRBV12-3/TRBV12-4	TRBJ2-2	NA
TGTGCCAGCAGCCGTCAAACGGGTCTAGGTAAAAACATTCAGTACTTC	CASSRQTGLGKNIQYF	16	NA	TRBV14	TRBJ2-4	NA
TGCAGTGCCAGAGTGGGGCCACAAGAGACCCAGTACTTC	CSARVGPQETQYF	13	NA	TRBV20-1	TRBJ2-5	NA
TGCAGTGCTAGGTGGGGACAGGGTTTCAGCACAGATACGCAGTATTTT	CSARWGQGFSTDTQYF	16	many	TRBV20-1	TRBJ2-3	TRBD1
TGTGCCAGCAGTTTATCGGGCGGGGAGCTGTTTTTT	CASSLSGGELFF	12	NA	TRBV27	TRBJ2-2	NA
TGCAGCGCCACTCGACAGGGCCCCACAGATACGCAGTATTTT	CSATRQGPTDTQYF	14	many	TRBV29-1	TRBJ2-3	TRBD1
TGTGCCAGCTCAGCCGCAAGAGGCTACGAGCAGTACTTC	CASSAARGYEQYF	13	few	TRBV18	TRBJ2-7	NA
TGTGCCAGCAGCCGCTCAGGGGGTCAGGAGCAGTTCTTC	CASSRSGGQEQFF	13	few	TRBV6-2/TRBV6-3	TRBJ2-1	TRBD1
TGTGCCAGCAGTTACTCAGGGGAAGCGGAGACCCAGTACTTC	CASSYSGEAETQYF	14	NA	TRBV6-5	TRBJ2-5	NA
TGTGCCAGCAGTTTCATGTCGGGCAATCAGCCCCAGCATTTT	CASSFMSGNQPQHF	14	many	TRBV12-3/TRBV12-4	TRBJ1-5	NA
TGCACTGTTATCCGGGACCCCTGGGAGACCCAGTACTTC	CTVIRDPWETQYF	13	many	TRBV20-1	TRBJ2-5	NA
TGTGCCATCAGGCTCTCTTCAGGGATTGGTACGCAGTATTTT	CAIRLSSGIGTQYF	14	NA	TRBV10-3	TRBJ2-3	NA
TGTGCCAGCAGCCAACATCTAGCGGGAGTCGGGGAGACCCAGTACTTC	CASSQHLAGVGETQYF	16	few	TRBV3-1	TRBJ2-5	TRBD2
TGTGCCAGCACTACGATAGGTGCGGGAGGCACCGGGGAGCTGTTTTTT	CASTTIGAGGTGELFF	16	many	TRBV28	TRBJ2-2	TRBD2
TGTGCCAGCAGTGAGGGGAGTGGAAATGAGCAGTTCTTC	CASSEGSGNEQFF	13	many	TRBV6-1	TRBJ2-1	NA
TGTGCCAGCAGCTTCGGCGGGGTGTACAATGAGCAGTTCTTC	CASSFGGVYNEQFF	14	many	TRBV11-2	TRBJ2-1	NA
TGTGCCAGCAGCTTAATCGGCGGGGGTACGGGGGAGCAGTTCTTC	CASSLIGGGTGEQFF	15	many	TRBV7-2	TRBJ2-1	TRBD2
TGTGCCAGCAGTTTCGCTCATAGCAATCAGCCCCAGCATTTT	CASSFAHSNQPQHF	14	many	TRBV12-3/TRBV12-4	TRBJ1-5	NA
TGTGCCAGCATTTCGAATTTGGGGGCCAACGTCCTGACTTTC	CASISNLGANVLTF	14	few	TRBV28	TRBJ2-6	NA
TGTGCCAGCTCACCACCGGGAGGGGATACCTACAATGAGCAGTTCTTC	CASSPPGGDTYNEQFF	16	NA	TRBV18	TRBJ2-1	TRBD2
TGTGCCAGCAAACGGCCCAGGCTAGCGGAAGAGACCCAGTACTTC	CASKRPRLAEETQYF	15	few	TRBV6-1	TRBJ2-5	TRBD2
TGTGCCAGCCGCAAAGGACTAGCGGGAGGATCGAACACCGGGGAGCTGTTTTTT	CASRKGLAGGSNTGELFF	18	many	TRBV6-1	TRBJ2-2	TRBD2
TGTGCCTGGAGCGTAACTGAAGTTATTGGCTACACCTTC	CAWSVTEVIGYTF	13	many	TRBV30	TRBJ1-2	NA
TGTGCCAGTAGCCCCGCCTGGCTAAGGGGCCAAGATCCTCATGAAAAACTGTTTTTT	CASSPAWLRGQDPHEKLFF	19	many	TRBV19	TRBJ1-4	NA
TGTGCCATCAGGGGGGACAGCGGGGCGGGCAATCAGCCCCAGCATTTT	CAIRGDSGAGNQPQHF	16	NA	TRBV10-3	TRBJ1-5	TRBD1
TGTGCCAGCAGTTACTCACCGGGAGGAGGAAGTACCGGGGAGCTGTTTTTT	CASSYSPGGGSTGELFF	17	many	TRBV6-5	TRBJ2-2	TRBD2
TGTGCCAGCAGCCAGTCGAGCGGGCCTCAAGAGACCCAGTACTTC	CASSQSSGPQETQYF	15	many	TRBV3-1	TRBJ2-5	NA